The sample holds a few counts of the clone carrying this TCR beta chain. The antigen remains unidentified. These data belong to a study of identical twins. Study-wide points: Conclusions were drawn cross-sectionally by statistical analysis, without following the same donors. Reduced insertions were recorded for abundant cord blood beta clonotypes, with no such pattern in memory repertoires. Models underpredicted monozygotic twin sharing of out-of-frame TCR alpha.

Germline CDR1 is ENHRY and CDR2 is SYGVKD. CDR3 length: 15 residues. Deletions cut 10 bases from V and 0 bases from J, with 16 bases between. TCRdb analysed the 5' RACE reads with MiXCR anew, one entry per CDR3 protein. The repertoire includes around 530,000 distinct CDR3 sequences, 13% to 15% of them detected once, and more than 0.4% sits in the top ten. Healthy Caucasians alone served as donors. This sample also belongs to another study, concerning yellow fever vaccine responses in identical twins.

The chain combines TRBV10-3 with TRBJ2-1; weak D call: TRBD2 (5 bases). The sequencing input was CD4+ T cells sorted from blood. The receptor was derived from a woman between 18 and 29 years old in good health. The CDR3 spells CATGRVIVSYNEQFF. In nucleotides, the CDR3 is TGTGCCACCGGGCGGGTAATAGTCTCCTACAATGAGCAGTTCTTC.